This entry lists 28 T cell receptor beta chains sequenced from one sample in a study of early T cells in non-severe SARS-CoV-2 infection. TCRdb called the 5' RACE reads again in MiXCR, with one record for every CDR3 protein. The sample has under 85,000 distinct CDR3 sequences, around 13% seen once. The sequenced sample was whole blood. Every receptor here comes from an adult who was a healthcare worker with PCR-confirmed SARS-CoV-2 infection or an uninfected control (not recorded which).

This clonotype was found many times. The V gene is TRBV20-1, the J gene TRBJ1-1; D is unclear. The CDR3 contains 13 residues. The V gene's germline CDR1 is DFQATT and CDR2 SNEGSKA (reference sequence). Trimming took off 3 bases at V and 6 bases at J, with 14 bases between the two ends. The CDR3 spells CSAREGWVSEAFF. The CDR3 DNA sequence: TGCAGTGCTAGGGAGGGTTGGGTATCTGAAGCTTTCTTT.

This clonotype was found many times. V and J are TRBV5-1 and TRBJ2-7, with 7 bases aligning to TRBD2. Germline V lookup: CDR1 SGHRS, CDR2 YFSETQ. V was pared by 0 bases and J by 2 bases, with 11 bases of the junction left unmatched. The CDR3 consists of 17 residues. The CDR3 is CASSLVPTGGQPYEQYF. In nucleotides, the CDR3 is TGCGCCAGCAGCTTGGTCCCCACGGGGGGTCAACCCTACGAGCAGTACTTC.

This clonotype was recorded a few times. This chain joins TRBV4-2 and TRBJ2-7; tentatively, D is TRBD2 (5 bases). Germline lookup yields CDR1 LGHNA and CDR2 YNFKEQ. Trimming took 1 base from V and 2 from J, leaving 12 bases between them. The CDR3 spans 15 residues. The CDR3 DNA sequence: TGTGCCAGCAGCCAAGCCCAGGACGGGACCTACGAGCAGTACTTC. Translation gives CASSQAQDGTYEQYF.

The chain has TRBV3-2 and TRBJ2-5; the table assigns TRBD1, which was not confirmed against the DNA. TRBV3-2 is marked as a pseudogene. This CDR3 has 17 residues. CDR3 bases: TGTGCCAGCAGCCAAGAGGTGACAGACGGGTATATGGAGACCCAGTACTTC. The encoded protein is CASSQEVTDGYMETQYF.

This clonotype was detected ten times or more. The rearrangement uses TRBV9 and TRBJ1-5; D is ambiguous. Germline loops: CDR1 SGDLS, CDR2 YYNGEE. The CDR3 length is 15 residues. Between the trimmed V and J ends, which lost 0 bases and 0 bases, there was a span of 7 bases. The CDR3 DNA reads as TGTGCCAGCAGCGTAGGAGGGCATAGCAATCAGCCCCAGCATTTT. Protein sequence: CASSVGGHSNQPQHF.

In this sample, this clonotype turned up many times. The rearrangement links TRBV6-5 to TRBJ1-2, with D hard to call. The CDR3 covers 13 residues. From germline, CDR1 is MNHEY and CDR2 SVGAGI. V lost 10 bases to trimming and J lost 6 bases, with 18 bases between them. The CDR3 DNA reads as TGTGCCACCAGGAAGATTGGTGGCCATGGCTACACCTTC. This gives the protein CATRKIGGHGYTF.

This clonotype appeared many times. The chain employs TRBV29-1 and TRBJ2-1; TRBD1 is a possible D gene (5 bases). This CDR3 comprises 12 residues. CDR1 is SQVTM and CDR2 is ANQGSEA in the germline V gene. V was clipped by 4 bases and J by 5 bases, with 9 bases between them. CDR3 sequence reads: CSVVRTNNEQFF. CDR3 nucleotide sequence: TGCAGCGTTGTCAGGACAAACAATGAGCAGTTCTTC.

This clonotype has at least ten counts. This chain uses TRBV6-2 or TRBV6-3 with TRBJ2-4; 12 bases fit TRBD2. The CDR3 is made up of 18 amino acids. Germline CDR1 reads MNHEY; CDR2 reads SVGEGT. V lost 2 bases and J lost 4; bases outside the gene matches: 9. CDR3 protein: CASSYPLLAGGTKNIQYF. The CDR3 DNA sequence: TGTGCCAGCAGTTACCCACTACTAGCGGGAGGAACGAAAAACATTCAGTACTTC.

This clonotype has only a few counts. The CDR3 nucleotides are TGTGCCAGCAGCTTATCTCTTAGCGGGGGATACAATGAGCAGTTCTTC. It specifies CASSLSLSGGYNEQFF. This chain connects TRBV7-9 to TRBJ2-1; 9 nucleotides line up with TRBD2. The CDR3 sequence is 16 residues long. The V and J ends lost 2 bases and 4 bases, in that order; junction bases with no gene match: 6. Germline assignment: CDR1 SEHNR and CDR2 FQNEAQ (reference sequence).

This clonotype has more than one count but fewer than ten. This chain uses TRBV12-3 or TRBV12-4 with TRBJ2-5; weak D call: TRBD2 (6 bases). Trimming left V 2 bases short and J 4 bases short, with 17 bases between. This CDR3 has 16 amino acids. The CDR3 protein is CASSLFLRLVGETQYF. The CDR3 DNA follows: TGTGCCAGCAGTTTATTCCTAAGACTAGTGGGAGAGACCCAGTACTTC.

The chain is built from TRBV5-1 and TRBJ1-1; D gene unclear. This CDR3 is 14 amino acids long. From germline, CDR1 is SGHRS and CDR2 YFSETQ. V was shortened by 5 bases and J by 4 bases, with 15 bases between the two germline ends. CDR3 coding DNA: TGCGCCAGCAGGCCCCCCGGACTAGCCACTGAAGCTTTCTTT. Amino acids: CASRPPGLATEAFF.

There are a few counts of this clonotype. This chain connects TRBV6-5 to TRBJ2-7; D is ambiguous. V lost 5 bases and J lost 4, with 15 bases in between. Germline CDR1 is MNHEY and CDR2 is SVGAGI. The CDR3 consists of 14 residues. The CDR3 nucleotides are TGTGCCAGCAGTCAGTACTATGGGGTTTACGAGCAGTACTTC. Its translation: CASSQYYGVYEQYF.

At least ten counts were recorded for this clonotype. The chain recombines TRBV7-3 with TRBJ2-4; TRBD2 agrees at 11 bases. The V gene's germline CDR1 is SGHTA and CDR2 FQGTGA. The length of the CDR3 is 16 residues. V lost 2 bases and J lost 9; bases outside the gene matches: 9. The CDR3 loop reads CASSLRPAGLAGIQYF. In DNA, the CDR3 is TGTGCCAGCAGCTTACGTCCCGCTGGACTAGCGGGCATTCAGTACTTC.

This clonotype was detected many times. The CDR3 reads CASSYKLAEREQYF. The CDR3 DNA sequence: TGTGCCAGCAGTTATAAGCTAGCTGAAAGAGAGCAGTACTTC. The rearrangement links TRBV6-2 or TRBV6-3 to TRBJ2-7, with D maybe TRBD2 (5 bases). V was pared by 3 bases and J by 7 bases, with 16 bases between. Germline V gene sequence: CDR1 MNHEY, CDR2 SVGEGT. The CDR3 has 14 residues.

This sequence joins TRBV5-1 and TRBJ2-2, with no clear D. Germline V gene lookup returns CDR1 SGHRS and CDR2 YFSETQ. The CDR3 loop spans 12 amino acids. Trimming stripped 2 bases from V and 6 bases from J, with 5 bases between. The chain's CDR3 is CASSFFSGELFF. The CDR3 bases are TGCGCCAGCAGCTTTTTTTCCGGGGAGCTGTTTTTT.

This clonotype was counted only a few times. The chain recombines TRBV9 with TRBJ2-5; D possibly corresponds to TRBD2 (5 bases). The length of the CDR3 is 14 residues. CDR1 SGDLS and CDR2 YYNGEE come from the germline V gene. V shed 0 bases and J shed 2 bases, with 8 bases lying between them. The CDR3 sequence: CASSVGGLQETQYF. The CDR3 DNA is TGTGCCAGCAGCGTAGGCGGACTTCAAGAGACCCAGTACTTC.

This clonotype showed up many times. The chain combines TRBV2 with TRBJ2-5, with 8 positions matching TRBD2. Losses at the gene ends were 0 bases for V and 6 bases for J; bases not matched to a gene: 6. Germline assignment: CDR1 SNHLY and CDR2 FYNNEI. This CDR3 region has 15 residues. CDR3 residues: CASSEARGLGKTQYF. CDR3 DNA: TGTGCCAGCAGTGAAGCTAGGGGACTAGGGAAGACCCAGTACTTC.

This clonotype has more than one count but fewer than ten. This chain links TRBV21-1 with TRBJ2-7; the table names TRBD1, a call not compared with the DNA. TRBV21-1 is deemed a pseudogene. CDR3 length equals 16 residues. This CDR3 is CASSKGQAPDRIKQYF. In DNA form, the CDR3 reads TGTGCCAGCAGCAAAGGACAGGCCCCCGACCGAATCAAACAGTACTTC.

This clonotype was recorded at least ten times. The V gene is TRBV15, the J gene TRBJ2-5; D remains unclear. This CDR3 is built from 13 residues. V was pared by 1 base and J by 3 bases, with 6 bases between. Per germline, CDR1 LNHNV and CDR2 YYDKDF (reference sequence). CDR3 sequence reads: CATSRGLEETQYF. In DNA, the CDR3 is TGTGCCACCAGCAGAGGCCTCGAAGAGACCCAGTACTTC.

In regard to this clonotype: Since a much larger clone is just one base distant, this may be a read error. The chain recombines TRBV12-3 or TRBV12-4 with TRBJ1-4, with D tentatively TRBD1 (5 bases). This CDR3 region has 14 residues. CDR3 amino acids: CASGLLQGGEKLFF. CDR3 nucleotides: TGTGCCAGCGGTTTGTTGCAGGGAGGCGAAAAACTGTTTTTT.

The chain is built from TRBV30 and TRBJ1-6, with D perhaps TRBD1 (6 bases). V shed 3 bases and J shed 10 bases, with 16 bases lying between them. Germline V CDR1 and CDR2: GTSNPN, SVGIG (reference sequence). The CDR3 sequence is 14 residues long. This CDR3 is CAWRIPSGVSPLHF. The CDR3 nucleotides read TGTGCCTGGAGGATACCCTCAGGGGTATCACCCCTCCACTTT.

This clonotype appeared a few times. The CDR3 coding sequence is TGTGCCAGCAGTTACTCCGTCGGGAGTTTAAGCGAGCAGTACTTC. The encoded protein is CASSYSVGSLSEQYF. The chain carries TRBV6-5 and TRBJ2-7; tentative D call: TRBD2 (6 bases). V was clipped by 0 bases and J by 6 bases, with 15 bases between them. Germline assignment: CDR1 MNHEY and CDR2 SVGAGI. CDR3 length: 15 amino acids.

In this sample, this clonotype turned up many times. CDR3 in amino acids: CASSLSGEMYEQYF. CDR3 DNA: TGTGCCAGCTCACTGTCGGGGGAGATGTACGAGCAGTACTTC. The gene calls are TRBV18 and TRBJ2-7; D might be TRBD2 (6 bases). CDR1 is KGHSH, CDR2 LQKENI, per germline. V was cut by 4 bases and J by 4 bases, with 14 bases left in between. The CDR3 runs 14 residues.

Many counts were recorded for this clonotype. The chain combines TRBV13 with TRBJ1-1; weak D call: TRBD1 (6 bases). The CDR3 runs 14 residues. Germline V gene sequence: CDR1 PRHDT, CDR2 FYEKMQ (reference sequence). Trimming pared 5 bases from V and 5 bases from J, leaving 15 bases between. CDR3 in amino acids: CASSPKRGSTEAFF. CDR3 DNA: TGTGCCAGCAGCCCGAAGAGGGGGTCAACTGAAGCTTTCTTT.

Only a few counts were recorded for this clonotype. The chain combines TRBV5-1 with TRBJ1-1; D is uncertain. Germline CDR1 SGHRS, CDR2 YFSETQ. There are 12 residues in the CDR3. V was pared by 4 bases and J by 7 bases, with 11 bases between. CDR3 amino acids: CASSKQQSEAFF. The CDR3 bases are TGCGCCAGCAGCAAACAACAGAGTGAAGCTTTCTTT.

Concerning this clonotype: A read error may be the cause here, since a much bigger clone is one base away. The chain combines TRBV12-3 or TRBV12-4 with TRBJ1-5; TRBD1 matches 11 bases. CDR3 size: 17 residues. Trimming cost V 6 bases and J 0 bases; bases outside gene matches: 7. The CDR3 protein is CASSPGTGGYSNQPQHF. CDR3 bases: TGTGCCAGCAGCCCGGGGACAGGGGGTTATAGCAATCAGCCCCAGCATTTT.

The chain joins TRBV5-6 to TRBJ2-7; either TRBD1 or TRBD2 may fit D (6 bases each). CDR1 is SGHDT, CDR2 YYEEEE, per germline. The germline V and J ends were trimmed by 4 bases and 0 bases, with 14 bases remaining between them. This CDR3 is 15 amino acids long. The CDR3, as DNA: TGTGCCAGCAGCGGGGGGCTACAGACCTCCTACGAGCAGTACTTC. Amino acid sequence: CASSGGLQTSYEQYF.

The chain recombines TRBV12-3 or TRBV12-4 with TRBJ2-1, with D perhaps matching TRBD1 or TRBD2 (5 bases each). V was cut by 5 bases and J by 3 bases, with 14 bases left in between. This CDR3 is built from 15 residues. The DNA of the CDR3 is TGTGCCAGCAGTCCCGGGGCGTCCCTCTACAATGAGCAGTTCTTC. Encoded protein: CASSPGASLYNEQFF.